The text below deals with one T cell receptor (beta chain). One junction end disagrees with the germline gene, perhaps due to a read error. This CDR3 is 16 amino acids long. Looked up from germline, CDR1 is SGHTA and CDR2 is FQGTGA. These data are taken from a study of glioma-infiltrating T cells. Study background: Target coverage was roughly 4.5- to 11-fold for approximately 960,000 blood T cells.

TCR alpha and beta CDR3 regions were amplified from RNA using iRepertoire nested multiplex PCR. TCRdb processed the multiplex PCR reads anew with MiXCR; each CDR3 protein has one entry. The repertoire holds around 350,000 distinct CDR3 sequences, with roughly 41% as singletons. Sequencing used glioma tissue, nonneoplastic brain tissue, or PBMCs (not recorded which). The chain combines TRBV7-3 with TRBJ2-3; 14 bases match TRBD2. This TCR was sampled from a human donor with low-grade glioma or glioblastoma, undergoing nonglioma brain surgery, or in good health (not recorded which). The CDR3 nucleotides are TGTGCCAGCAGCCACGGGACTAGCGGGAGCACAGATACGCACCGCTTT. Its translation is CASSHGTSGSTDTHRF. The variable domain in full, completed from reference TRBV7-3 and TRBJ2-3, reads GAGVSQTPSNKVTEKGKYVELRCDPISGHTALYWYRQSLGQGPEFLIYFQGTGAADDSGLPNDRFFAVRPEGSVSTLKIQRTERGDSAVYLCASSHGTSGSTDTHRFGPGTRLTVL.